The entry that follows covers one T cell receptor (beta chain) sequence. The length of the CDR3 is 14 residues. V dropped 2 bases and J dropped 2 bases, with 9 bases sitting between them. CDR1 is MDHEN and CDR2 is SYDVKM in the germline V gene. The data are from a study of blood T cell repertoires in COVID-19. Study background: Samples came from the United States, Italy and Spain, spanning acute and convalescent COVID-19. T cells, B-cell-depleted T cells, or PBMCs supplied cDNA or gDNA.

In the source study's methods: Estimation of nucleated cell counts was performed using reference gene primer amplification. Profiled with immunoSEQ multiplex PCR; TCRdb holds only in-frame clones, not every one. The V and J calls and clone size were taken over from that table, and D and trimming were inferred from the DNA. This table has about 170,000 clones, about four fifths appearing once. Material: peripheral blood. The sequence came from a man in his late teens or twenties with active or convalescent COVID-19. The rearrangement uses TRBV28 and TRBJ1-2; D is unclear. The CDR3 DNA reads as TGTGCCAGCAGTTTAGCGAGTCGAAACTATGGCTACACCTTC. It yields the protein CASSLASRNYGYTF.